This record looks at one T cell receptor (beta chain) sequence and its context. The target antigen is unknown. These data originate in a study of CD8+ T cells in alopecia areata. The sample's treatment: oral pan-JAK inhibitor, 5-10 mg twice daily. Study-wide results and limits: Only one nonresponder was present, which leaves the link between baseline CD8+ expansion and response uncertain. An increase in clonality over normal scalp was evident in lesional scalp, especially alopecia totalis/universalis. In scalp samples, resident alphabeta T cells of normal skin are also sequenced.

RNA was isolated and reverse transcribed to cDNA, the sequencing template. Produced via immunoSEQ multiplex PCR; TCRdb's table is partial and in-frame only. The table records roughly 40,000 clones, roughly 92% of them present only once. Sequenced material: CD8+ T cells sorted from blood, taken at week 24, from a patient treated with tofacitinib. The origin of this receptor is a human donor with alopecia areata.

CDR3 sequence: CASSPPYRGLQATNEKLFF. The CDR3 DNA reads TGTGCCAGCAGTCCACCTTACAGGGGGTTGCAAGCAACTAATGAAAAACTGTTTTTT. The rearrangement joins TRBV7-9 to TRBJ1-4; 8 nucleotides align to TRBD1. J lost 0 bases, V lost 6 bases, and 15 bases had no gene match. The CDR3 has 19 residues. Germline-derived CDR1 and CDR2 are SEHNR and FQNEAQ (reference sequence).